The next 23 T cell receptor beta chains were all read from a single sample in a study of cytomegalovirus exposure and HLA in healthy donors. PCR used 60 Vbeta primers and 13 Jbeta primers. Clones were read by immunoSEQ multiplex PCR, and TCRdb kept only the in-frame ones, dropping some. The sample has about 130,000 clones, 65% to 70% seen once. Specimen: PBMCs. Source of these receptors: a human donor in good health.

The chain employs TRBV9 and TRBJ2-1, with D possibly being TRBD2 (5 bases). Germline V gene data show CDR1 as SGDLS and CDR2 as YYNGEE. The V gene lost 1 base and the J gene lost 0 bases, with 11 bases spanning the gap. This CDR3 spans 16 amino acids. Here the CDR3 DNA reads TGTGCCAGCAGCGTACTAGCCCAACTCTCCTACAATGAGCAGTTCTTC. Protein: CASSVLAQLSYNEQFF.

The DNA of the CDR3 is TGTGCCAGTAACCTGGGCGGGCCAAGCGGAAAACTGTTTTTT. Amino acid sequence: CASNLGGPSGKLFF. The chain is built from TRBV19 and TRBJ1-4; D is uncertain. CDR3 size: 14 residues. V was clipped by 7 bases and J by 10 bases, with 19 bases between them. CDR1 LNHDA and CDR2 SQIVND come from the germline V gene (reference sequence). Based on the CDR3 plus reference TRBV19 and TRBJ1-4, the full variable domain is DGGITQSPKYLFRKEGQNVTLSCEQNLNHDAMYWYRQDPGQGLRLIYYSQIVNDFQKGDIAEGYSVSREKKESFPLTVTSAQKNPTAFYLCASNLGGPSGKLFFGSGTQLSVL.

This rearrangement joins TRBV6-6 to TRBJ2-2, with a possible D match to TRBD1 (5 bases). CDR3 length equals 14 residues. V was cut by 10 bases and J by 2 bases, with 14 bases left in between. Germline CDR1 reads MNHNY; CDR2 reads SVGAGI (reference sequence). The DNA for the CDR3 is TGTGCCATAGGAGACAGACTTAACACCGGGGAGCTGTTTTTT. It yields the protein CAIGDRLNTGELFF.

V is TRBV7-3 and J is TRBJ1-1; TRBD1 matches at 7 bases. Looked up from germline, CDR1 is SGHTA and CDR2 is FQGTGA. Losses at the gene ends were 4 bases for V and 8 bases for J; bases not matched to a gene: 4. This CDR3 spans 12 amino acids. CDR3 region: CASSSQGREAFF. As DNA, the CDR3 is TGTGCCAGCAGCTCACAGGGGAGGGAAGCTTTCTTT. Drawing the rest from reference TRBV7-3 and TRBJ1-1, the complete variable domain is GAGVSQTPSNKVTEKGKYVELRCDPISGHTALYWYRQSLGQGPEFLIYFQGTGAADDSGLPNDRFFAVRPEGSVSTLKIQRTERGDSAVYLCASSSQGREAFFGQGTRLTVV.

This chain joins TRBV5-6 and TRBJ2-2; the D is unclear. CDR1 is SGHDT, CDR2 YYEEEE, per germline. V was cut by 2 bases and J by 0 bases, with 8 bases left in between. This CDR3 has 15 amino acids. In DNA, the CDR3 is TGTGCCAGCAGCTTCCCAATAGCGAACACCGGGGAGCTGTTTTTT. Amino acid sequence: CASSFPIANTGELFF.

In its sample, this clone was seen a few times. The CDR3 DNA sequence: TGTGCCACCAAAATTAGCGGGAGTATGGATGAGCAGTTCTTC. Residues: CATKISGSMDEQFF. The chain joins TRBV6-1 to TRBJ2-1; TRBD2 agrees at 9 bases. CDR3 length: 14 residues. Germline loops: CDR1 MNHNS, CDR2 SASEGT. V shed 10 bases and J 8 bases; nucleotides not matched to a gene: 12.

The CDR3 region has the DNA TGTGCCACGGCGGGAGCCATCGGGGGAATCTACGAGCAGTACTTC. Protein sequence: CATAGAIGGIYEQYF. The rearrangement uses TRBV10-3 and TRBJ2-7, with TRBD2 matching 7 bases. Per germline, CDR1 ENHRY and CDR2 SYGVKD. The CDR3 covers 15 residues. Trimming removed 10 bases from V and 3 bases from J; junction bases left unmatched: 15.

The chain has TRBV9 and TRBJ2-7; D is possibly TRBD2 (7 bases). The CDR3 is made up of 15 amino acids. Per the germline V gene, CDR1 is SGDLS and CDR2 is YYNGEE. Trimming pared 0 bases from V and 9 bases from J, leaving 19 bases between. The chain's CDR3 is CASSVADRSSGGQYF. Written as DNA, the CDR3 is TGTGCCAGCAGCGTAGCTGACAGGTCATCGGGGGGGCAGTACTTC.

The chain carries TRBV2 and TRBJ2-7; 9 nucleotides line up with TRBD2. With V trimmed by 6 bases and J by 3 bases, 6 bases remained unmatched. The germline V gene encodes CDR1 SNHLY and CDR2 FYNNEI. CDR3 length: 14 residues. CDR3 coding DNA: TGTGCCAGCAGACCTGGACTAGCGCACTACGAGCAGTACTTC. Encoded protein: CASRPGLAHYEQYF.

The chain recombines TRBV4-3 with TRBJ1-2; D not certain. The germline CDR1 and CDR2 sequences are LGHNA and YSLEER. Trimming cost V 0 bases and J 2 bases, with 19 bases left between them. The CDR3 extends over 18 amino acids. The CDR3 is CASSQDTEVGRRNYGYTF. As DNA, the CDR3 is TGCGCCAGCAGCCAAGATACGGAGGTCGGACGGCGAAACTATGGCTACACCTTC.

The chain joins TRBV27 to TRBJ2-7; 14 bases fit TRBD2. Germline CDR1 and CDR2: MNHEY and SMNVEV (reference sequence). The CDR3 has 16 amino acids. With V trimmed by 6 bases and J by 0 bases, 4 bases remained unmatched. Written as DNA, the CDR3 is TGTGCCAGCAGCCTGGGACTAGCGGGGGCCTCCTACGAGCAGTACTTC. Protein product: CASSLGLAGASYEQYF.

The table lists this clone with a few counts. The chain combines TRBV9 with TRBJ2-2; TRBD2 matches 9 bases. CDR3 length equals 17 residues. Germline CDR1 is SGDLS and CDR2 is YYNGEE. The trim removed 0 bases at V and 5 bases at J, leaving 8 bases unmatched. The CDR3, as DNA: TGTGCCAGCAGCGTAGGATTAGCGGGAGCAGCTACCGGGGAGCTGTTTTTT. Translated: CASSVGLAGAATGELFF.

The V gene is TRBV14, the J gene TRBJ1-2; D call uncertain. Deletions cut 0 bases from V and 7 bases from J, with 9 bases between. The germline CDR1 and CDR2 sequences are SGHDN and FVKESK. The CDR3 runs to 13 residues. The CDR3 DNA sequence: TGTGCCAGCAGCCAAGAAAGGAGACGTGGCTACACCTTC. Protein product: CASSQERRRGYTF.

The rearrangement joins TRBV7-2 to TRBJ2-7; 7 bases align to TRBD2. The trim removed 2 bases at V and 3 bases at J, leaving 4 bases unmatched. The germline gives CDR1 SGHTA, CDR2 FQGNSA. This CDR3 is built from 14 residues. CDR3 in DNA: TGTGCCAGCAGCTTACGTCGGACTAGCTACGAGCAGTACTTC. Translating gives CASSLRRTSYEQYF.

The chain is built from TRBV28 and TRBJ2-5; D possibly corresponds to TRBD2 (5 bases). The CDR3 contains 12 residues. The V gene's germline CDR1 is MDHEN and CDR2 SYDVKM. V shed 2 bases and J shed 5 bases, with 6 bases lying between them. The CDR3 here is CASSLRRETQYF. CDR3 bases: TGTGCCAGCAGTTTACGGAGGGAGACCCAGTACTTC.

This clone was recorded only once. The chain links TRBV11-2 to TRBJ2-7; possible D gene TRBD2, 5 bases. CDR1 and CDR2 from the germline V gene are SGHAT and FQNNGV. The CDR3 length is 12 residues. The CDR3 coding sequence is TGTGCTTGTGAGGGAAACTCCTACGAGCAGTACTTC. Translating gives CACEGNSYEQYF.

The chain employs TRBV29-1 and TRBJ2-1; a weak D match, TRBD2 (5 bases). Germline-derived CDR1 and CDR2 are SQVTM and ANQGSEA. V lost 0 bases and J 8 bases, leaving 14 bases between the germline ends. The CDR3 has 14 amino acids. The CDR3 DNA reads as TGCAGCGTTGAAGACCTCAGAGGGAGCGATGAGCAGTTCTTC. Encoded protein: CSVEDLRGSDEQFF.

The rearrangement links TRBV6-5 to TRBJ2-1; TRBD1 matches 7 bases. V lost 2 bases to trimming and J lost 7 bases; unmatched junction nucleotides: 5. This CDR3 is built from 14 residues. Germline V gene lookup returns CDR1 MNHEY and CDR2 SVGAGI. CDR3 DNA: TGTGCCAGCAGTTACAGGGGGCAAGGAAATGAGCAGTTCTTC. Amino acids: CASSYRGQGNEQFF.

J is TRBJ2-7 and V is TRBV4-1, with 10 bases aligning to TRBD2. The germline CDR1 and CDR2 sequences are MGHRA and YSYEKL. Trimming at V came to 4 bases and at J to 7 bases, leaving 13 bases not matched to a gene. This CDR3 comprises 16 residues. This CDR3 reads CASSRDATSGIGEQYF. The DNA of the CDR3 is TGCGCCAGCAGCCGAGATGCCACTAGCGGGATAGGTGAGCAGTACTTC.

The chain has TRBV5-4 and TRBJ2-7; D gene uncertain. The CDR3 contains 11 residues. CDR1 and CDR2 from the germline V gene are SGHNT and YYREEE (reference sequence). V was trimmed by 0 bases and J by 5 bases, leaving 3 bases between them. The CDR3 protein is CASSLVNEQYF. CDR3 DNA sequence: TGTGCCAGCAGCTTGGTTAACGAGCAGTACTTC.

The V gene is TRBV18, the J gene TRBJ2-6; tentative D call: TRBD2 (6 bases). Germline V gene sequence: CDR1 KGHSH, CDR2 LQKENI. The CDR3 sequence is 18 residues long. Trimming took off 1 base at V and 0 bases at J, with 13 bases between the two ends. The CDR3 sequence is CASSPRRGSPSGANVLTF. DNA for the CDR3: TGTGCCAGCTCACCACGGAGGGGCAGCCCCTCTGGGGCCAACGTCCTGACTTTC. The variable domain in full, with the rest retrieved from reference TRBV18 and TRBJ2-6, is NAGVMQNPRHLVRRRGQEARLRCSPMKGHSHVYWYRQLPEEGLKFMVYLQKENIIDESGMPKERFSAEFPKEGPSILRIQQVVRGDSAAYFCASSPRRGSPSGANVLTFGAGSRLTVL.

This clone was detected a few times. This chain links TRBV4-1 with TRBJ1-3; TRBD1 is a possible D gene (6 bases). The germline gives CDR1 MGHRA, CDR2 YSYEKL. The CDR3 spans 17 residues. V lost 4 bases to trimming and J lost 0 bases, with 16 bases between them. CDR3 loop: CASSPTGLGSSGNTIYF. CDR3 DNA: TGCGCCAGCAGCCCAACAGGGTTGGGATCCTCTGGAAACACCATATATTTT.

The chain couples TRBV5-8 to TRBJ1-4; the match to TRBD1 covers 9 bases. CDR1 SGHTS and CDR2 YDEGEE come from the germline V gene. This CDR3 has 15 residues. The V segment lost 7 bases and the J segment 3 bases; nucleotides outside the gene matches: 7. The CDR3 region has the DNA TGTGCCAGCCAGGACAGGGGATCACCTAATGAAAAACTGTTTTTT. This encodes CASQDRGSPNEKLFF.